This T cell receptor beta chain originates from a study of control samples from healthy donors and cancer patients. The CDR3 has 12 residues. Of note for this clone: Compared with germline, one end of the junction differs, possibly owing to a read error.

Using immunoSEQ multiplex PCR, the repertoire was profiled, and TCRdb retains in-frame clones only, with some absent. The profile covers 78,000 or so clones, with around 84% appearing a single time and roughly 16% taken by the ten largest. Input material: blood. This receptor was identified in a man aged 45-65 years in good health. The chain recombines TRBV12-3 or TRBV12-4 with TRBJ1-4; 9 nucleotides line up with TRBD1. CDR3 in DNA: TGTGCCAGCAGCACAGGGGGCGAAAGACTGTTTTTT. It specifies CASSTGGERLFF.